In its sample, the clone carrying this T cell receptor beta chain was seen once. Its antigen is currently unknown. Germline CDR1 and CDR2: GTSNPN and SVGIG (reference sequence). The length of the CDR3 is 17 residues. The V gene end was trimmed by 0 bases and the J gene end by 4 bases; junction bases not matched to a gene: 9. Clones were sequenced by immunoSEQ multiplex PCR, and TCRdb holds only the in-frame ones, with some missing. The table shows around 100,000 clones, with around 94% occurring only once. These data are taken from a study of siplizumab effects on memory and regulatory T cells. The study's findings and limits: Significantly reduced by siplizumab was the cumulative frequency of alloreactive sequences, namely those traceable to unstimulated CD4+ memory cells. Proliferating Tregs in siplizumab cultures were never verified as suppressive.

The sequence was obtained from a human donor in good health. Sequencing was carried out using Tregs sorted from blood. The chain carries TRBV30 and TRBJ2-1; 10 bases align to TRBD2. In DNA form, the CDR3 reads TGTGCCTGGAGTGTACCCGGGCTAGCGGGAGCTTACAATGAGCAGTTCTTC. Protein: CAWSVPGLAGAYNEQFF.